The 3 T cell receptor beta chains in this list originate from one sample, sequenced in a study of response to subunit inactivated influenza vaccine (dated by TCRdb to 2017 to 2018). Receptors were amplified or captured by RT-PCR. The run used an Illumina HiSeq 2500. TCRdb handled the public reads itself, with Q25 trimming in fastp and clone calling in MiXCR, and kept productive beta chains. Every CDR3 protein is listed once, alongside the most common genes and DNA of its rows. The sample yields about 170,000 distinct CDR3 sequences; less than 15% were counted once. 29% of the sample lies in the top ten. This sample was shared with a second study, whose subject was T cells expressing NK-cell markers. The second publication reports: 5'RACE template switching, by which a universal primer site and unique molecular identifiers were added, was used to make TCR beta cDNA libraries.

The source material was CD8+ T cells sorted from PBMCs, sampled 11 to 12 days after vaccination. The receptors derive from a man aged 50 or older who received an inactivated influenza vaccine. Donor details come from another sample of the same person, matched by shared clones.

This chain joins TRBV14 and TRBJ2-2, with TRBD1 matching over 8 bases. V shed 4 bases and J 4 bases; nucleotides not matched to a gene: 5. The germline CDR1 and CDR2 sequences are SGHDN and FVKESK. This CDR3 region has 15 residues. CDR3 nucleotide sequence: TGTGCCAGCAGCCCTGACAGGGGAGGCACCGGGGAGCTGTTTTTT. This gives the protein CASSPDRGGTGELFF.

This clonotype was counted only a few times. J is TRBJ1-1 and V is TRBV5-1; D is ambiguous. This CDR3 is 12 amino acids long. Germline loops: CDR1 SGHRS, CDR2 YFSETQ. Trimming took 4 bases from V and 10 from J, leaving 14 bases between them. CDR3 nucleotides: TGCGCCAGCAGCGGAGAAGGTAGAAGAGCTTTCTTT. This sequence encodes CASSGEGRRAFF.

This clonotype has only a few counts. The chain employs TRBV6-6 and TRBJ2-5; 9 nucleotides align to TRBD1. The V segment lost 7 bases and the J segment 5 bases; nucleotides outside the gene matches: 5. CDR3 length: 13 amino acids. Germline lookup yields CDR1 MNHNY and CDR2 SVGAGI (reference sequence). CDR3 sequence: CASIGQGMETQYF. CDR3 in DNA: TGTGCCAGCATAGGACAGGGGATGGAGACCCAGTACTTC.